The clone carrying this T cell receptor (beta chain) was seen many times. Its antigen remains unidentified. This sample is part of a study of T cell repertoires in cytomegalovirus infection. Study information: A matching HLA type, together with CMV infection, was signaled by public TCR beta signatures.

Trimming took 7 bases from V and 0 from J; bases not matched to a gene: 7. Germline V lookup: CDR1 SGHTA, CDR2 FQGNSA. CDR3 length: 15 residues. Broader study findings: In two of eight donors, the top clonotype was HLA-C-restricted CMV-specific. Cumulative public TCR beta family frequency identified CMV carriers with the relevant HLA.

TCRdb called the reads again in MiXCR, with one record for every CDR3 protein. Here the sample spans 150,000 to 200,000 distinct CDR3 sequences, around 20% being singletons. The source is a human donor in good health (CMV status not recorded). Some clones in this sample may be carry-over from other donors' samples. The chain uses TRBV7-2 and TRBJ1-2, with TRBD1 matching 8 bases. Sample: PBMCs. CDR3 loop: CASTPRDRTNYGYTF. In DNA, the CDR3 is TGTGCCAGCACCCCCCGGGACAGGACTAACTATGGCTACACCTTC.